These T cell receptor beta chains were read from a single sample in a study of shared clonotypes between healthy human individuals. Clones were sequenced by immunoSEQ multiplex PCR, and TCRdb holds only the in-frame ones, with some missing. Here the sample spans about 590,000 clones, 95% being singletons. Sequencing input: naive CD8+ T cells sorted from blood. These receptors all come from a woman in her 30s in good health. CDR3s include the opening cysteine and the closing phenylalanine or tryptophan. The D gene is left open where the match is weak. Only some rows state a clone size, as once, few, many or a class for expanded clones.

TGTGCCAGCAGCTTGGTGCCAGAAAACTACGAGCAGTACTTC	CASSLVPENYEQYF	TRBV5-6	.	14	.	TRBJ2-7
TGTGCCAGCAGCCTGAAGGGGTCGGACACTGAAGCTTTCTTT	CASSLKGSDTEAFF	TRBV5-4	.	14	.	TRBJ1-1
TGTGCCAGCAGTGATACAACCGGGGCGATGAACACTGAAGCTTTCTTT	CASSDTTGAMNTEAFF	TRBV6-4	.	16	.	TRBJ1-1
TGTGCCAGTAGTATCGGGACGGAGAACACTGAAGCTTTCTTT	CASSIGTENTEAFF	TRBV19	.	14	.	TRBJ1-1
TGTGCCAGCAGCTTGGGCCAGCCCAAGCGGGAGGGTTACGAGCAGTACTTC	CASSLGQPKREGYEQYF	TRBV7-2	.	17	TRBD2	TRBJ2-7
TGTGCCAGCACCATACTCGGGGGGGCCGGGGAGCAGTACTTC	CASTILGGAGEQYF	TRBV5-8	.	14	TRBD2	TRBJ2-5
TGCAGCGTCGAATCCACTGAAGCTTTCTTT	CSVESTEAFF	TRBV29-1	once	10	.	TRBJ1-1
TGTGCCAGCAGCAGGAGGGCCTCCTCCTACAATGAGCAGTTCTTC	CASSRRASSYNEQFF	TRBV7-9	.	15	.	TRBJ2-1
TGTGCCAGCAGCCAAGTCACTGGGTACGAGCAGTACTTC	CASSQVTGYEQYF	TRBV14	once	13	.	TRBJ2-7
TGTGCCAGCAGCTCCTCGACAGACTACAATGAGCAGTTCTTC	CASSSSTDYNEQFF	TRBV5-4	.	14	.	TRBJ2-1
TGTGCCAGTAGTATAGAGGCTAGCGGGCTCTACGAGCAGTACTTC	CASSIEASGLYEQYF	TRBV19	.	15	TRBD2	TRBJ2-7
TGTGCCAGCAGCTTGGCCGGATTGAAGACTGAAGCTTTCTTT	CASSLAGLKTEAFF	TRBV5-6	.	14	.	TRBJ1-1
TGTGCCAGCAGCGAACATTTCCAGGGCCACTACGAGCAGTACTTC	CASSEHFQGHYEQYF	TRBV9	.	15	.	TRBJ2-7
TGTGCCAGCAGCGGAACGACAGGGGAGGGTCTTGAACGACTGTTTTTT	CASSGTTGEGLERLFF	TRBV28	.	16	TRBD1	TRBJ1-4
TGTGCCAGCAGCTTAGGGGGGGCGGTCTACGAGCAGTACTTC	CASSLGGAVYEQYF	TRBV11-2	.	14	.	TRBJ2-7
TGTGCCAGTAGTATAGATCTGACTAACTCCTACAATGAGCAGTTCTTC	CASSIDLTNSYNEQFF	TRBV19	.	16	.	TRBJ2-1
TGTGCCAGCAGTCCCACGGGGGGGGGCCAAGGTCAGCCCCAGCATTTT	CASSPTGGGQGQPQHF	TRBV27	.	16	.	TRBJ1-5
TGTGCCAGCAGTGGGGGAGGAATGGAGACCCAGTACTTC	CASSGGGMETQYF	TRBV2	.	13	.	TRBJ2-5